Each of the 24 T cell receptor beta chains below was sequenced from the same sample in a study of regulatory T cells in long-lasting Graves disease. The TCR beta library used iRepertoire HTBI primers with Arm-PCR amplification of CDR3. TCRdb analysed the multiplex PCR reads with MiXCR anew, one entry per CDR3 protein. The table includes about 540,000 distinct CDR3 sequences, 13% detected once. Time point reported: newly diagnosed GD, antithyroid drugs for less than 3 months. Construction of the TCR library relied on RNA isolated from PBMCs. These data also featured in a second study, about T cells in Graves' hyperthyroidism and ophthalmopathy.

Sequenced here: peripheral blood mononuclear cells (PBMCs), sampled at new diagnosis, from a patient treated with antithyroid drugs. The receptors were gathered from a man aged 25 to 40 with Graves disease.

In DNA form, the CDR3 reads TGTGCCAGCTCACCACCATGGCACAGTACGAGCTCCTACGAGCAGTACTTC. Amino acid sequence: CASSPPWHSTSSYEQYF. The chain couples TRBV12-3 or TRBV12-4 to TRBJ2-7; no firm D call. This CDR3 comprises 17 residues. V shed 8 bases and J shed 0 bases, with 23 bases lying between them.

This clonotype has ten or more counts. The CDR3: CASSPGNRAGYTF. In nucleotides, the CDR3 is TGCGCCAGCAGCCCGGGGAACAGGGCTGGCTACACCTTC. The chain combines TRBV5-1 with TRBJ1-2, with D perhaps matching TRBD1 (6 bases). This CDR3 is 13 amino acids long. V was trimmed by 4 bases and J by 7 bases, leaving 14 bases between them. Germline loops: CDR1 SGHRS, CDR2 YFSETQ.

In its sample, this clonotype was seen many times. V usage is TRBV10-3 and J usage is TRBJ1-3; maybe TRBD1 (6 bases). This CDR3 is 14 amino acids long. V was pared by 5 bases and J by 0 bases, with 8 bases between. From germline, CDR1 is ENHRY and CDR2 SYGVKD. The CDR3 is CAISTGSSGNTIYF. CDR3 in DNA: TGTGCCATCAGTACAGGGAGCTCTGGAAACACCATATATTTT.

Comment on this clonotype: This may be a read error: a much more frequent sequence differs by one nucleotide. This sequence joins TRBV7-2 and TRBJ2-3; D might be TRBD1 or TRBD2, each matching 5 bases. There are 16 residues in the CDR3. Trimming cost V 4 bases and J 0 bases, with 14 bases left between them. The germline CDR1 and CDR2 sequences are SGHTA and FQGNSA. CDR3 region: CASSSFGAGSTDTQYF. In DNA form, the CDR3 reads TGTGCCAGCAGCTCATTCGGGGCAGGGAGCACAGATACGCAGTATTTT.

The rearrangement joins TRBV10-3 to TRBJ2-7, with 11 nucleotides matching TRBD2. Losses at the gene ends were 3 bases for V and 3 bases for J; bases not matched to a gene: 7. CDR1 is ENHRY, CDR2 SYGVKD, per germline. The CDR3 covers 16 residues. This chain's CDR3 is CAISDAVLAGDYEQYF. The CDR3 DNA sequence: TGTGCCATCAGTGATGCGGTACTAGCGGGGGACTACGAGCAGTACTTC.

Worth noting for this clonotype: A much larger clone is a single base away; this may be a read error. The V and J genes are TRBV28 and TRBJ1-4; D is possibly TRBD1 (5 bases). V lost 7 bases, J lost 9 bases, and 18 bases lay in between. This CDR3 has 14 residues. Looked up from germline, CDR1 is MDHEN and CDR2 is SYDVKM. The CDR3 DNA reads TGTGCCAGCAAAGAGGGAGGTAGGGGTAAAAAACTGTTTTTT. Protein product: CASKEGGRGKKLFF.

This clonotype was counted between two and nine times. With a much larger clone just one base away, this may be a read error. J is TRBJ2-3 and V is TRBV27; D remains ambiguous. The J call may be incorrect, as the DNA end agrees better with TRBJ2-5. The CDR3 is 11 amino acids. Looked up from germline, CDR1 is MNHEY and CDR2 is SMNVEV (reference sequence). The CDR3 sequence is CASSFTETQYF. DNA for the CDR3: TGTGCCAGCAGTTTTACGGAGACCCAGTACTTC.

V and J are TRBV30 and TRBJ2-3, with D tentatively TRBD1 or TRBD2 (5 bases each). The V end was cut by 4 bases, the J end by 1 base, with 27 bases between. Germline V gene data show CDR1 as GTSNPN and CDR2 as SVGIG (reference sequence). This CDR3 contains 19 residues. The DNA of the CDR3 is TGTGCCTGGACGGGACGGCGCGTGTACCTATCGGGTGGCACAGATACGCAGTATTTT. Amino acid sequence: CAWTGRRVYLSGGTDTQYF.

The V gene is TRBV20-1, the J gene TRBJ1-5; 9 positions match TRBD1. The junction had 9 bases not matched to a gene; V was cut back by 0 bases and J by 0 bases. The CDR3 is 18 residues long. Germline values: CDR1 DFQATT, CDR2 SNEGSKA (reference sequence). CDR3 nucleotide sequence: TGCAGTGCTAGAGATCTGGACAGGGGAACTTATAGCAATCAGCCCCAGCATTTT. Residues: CSARDLDRGTYSNQPQHF.

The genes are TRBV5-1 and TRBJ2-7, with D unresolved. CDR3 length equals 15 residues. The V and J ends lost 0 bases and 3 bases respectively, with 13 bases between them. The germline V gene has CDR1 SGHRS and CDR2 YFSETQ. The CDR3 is CASSLAGSTNYEQYF. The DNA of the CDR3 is TGCGCCAGCAGCTTGGCGGGTTCCACTAACTACGAGCAGTACTTC.

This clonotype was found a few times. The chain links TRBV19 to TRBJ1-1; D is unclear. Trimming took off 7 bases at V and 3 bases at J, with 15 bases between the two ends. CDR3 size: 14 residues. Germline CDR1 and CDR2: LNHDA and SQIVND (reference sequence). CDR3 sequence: CASTNGMRDTEAFF. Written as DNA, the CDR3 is TGTGCCAGTACCAATGGGATGAGGGACACTGAAGCTTTCTTT. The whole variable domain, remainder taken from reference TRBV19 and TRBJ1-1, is DGGITQSPKYLFRKEGQNVTLSCEQNLNHDAMYWYRQDPGQGLRLIYYSQIVNDFQKGDIAEGYSVSREKKESFPLTVTSAQKNPTAFYLCASTNGMRDTEAFFGQGTRLTVV.

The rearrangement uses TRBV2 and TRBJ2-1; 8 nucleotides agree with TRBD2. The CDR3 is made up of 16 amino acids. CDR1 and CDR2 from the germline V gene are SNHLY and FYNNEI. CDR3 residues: CSHFTPKKAGENEQFF. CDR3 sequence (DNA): TGTTCTCACTTTACCCCGAAAAAAGCGGGGGAAAATGAGCAGTTCTTC.

The CDR3 nucleotides are TGTGCCAGCAGCCCCAGCGTTTTCAATGAAAAACTGTTTTTT. This sequence encodes CASSPSVFNEKLFF. The J gene is TRBJ1-4, the V gene TRBV6-2 or TRBV6-3; D is ambiguous. The length of the CDR3 is 14 residues. Germline lookup yields CDR1 MNHEY and CDR2 SVGEGT. Between the trimmed V and J ends, which lost 6 bases and 5 bases, there was a span of 13 bases.

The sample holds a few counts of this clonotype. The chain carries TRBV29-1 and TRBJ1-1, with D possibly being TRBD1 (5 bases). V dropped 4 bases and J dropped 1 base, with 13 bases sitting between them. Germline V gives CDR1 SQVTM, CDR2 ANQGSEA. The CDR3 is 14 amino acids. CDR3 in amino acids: CSVGLDTGNTEAFF. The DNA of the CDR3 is TGCAGCGTTGGCTTGGACACGGGGAACACTGAAGCTTTCTTT.

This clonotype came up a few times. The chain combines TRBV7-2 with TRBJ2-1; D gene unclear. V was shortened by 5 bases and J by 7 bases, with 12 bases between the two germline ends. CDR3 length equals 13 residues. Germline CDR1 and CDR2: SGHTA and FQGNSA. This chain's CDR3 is CASSPRFKNEQFF. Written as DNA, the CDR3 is TGTGCCAGCAGCCCCCGCTTCAAGAATGAGCAGTTCTTC.

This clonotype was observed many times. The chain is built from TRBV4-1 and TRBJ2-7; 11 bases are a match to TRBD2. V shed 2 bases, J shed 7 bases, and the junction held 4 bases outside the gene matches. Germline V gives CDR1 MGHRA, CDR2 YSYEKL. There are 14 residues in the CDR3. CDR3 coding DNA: TGCGCCAGCAGCCAACTAGCGGGAGGAGGTGAGCAGTACTTC. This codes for CASSQLAGGGEQYF.

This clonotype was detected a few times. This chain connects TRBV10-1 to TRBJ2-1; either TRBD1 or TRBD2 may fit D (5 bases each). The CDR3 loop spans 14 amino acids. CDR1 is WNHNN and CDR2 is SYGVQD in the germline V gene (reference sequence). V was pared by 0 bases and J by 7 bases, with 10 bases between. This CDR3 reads CASSESLGENEQFF. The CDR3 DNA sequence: TGCGCCAGCAGTGAGTCACTAGGGGAGAATGAGCAGTTCTTC.

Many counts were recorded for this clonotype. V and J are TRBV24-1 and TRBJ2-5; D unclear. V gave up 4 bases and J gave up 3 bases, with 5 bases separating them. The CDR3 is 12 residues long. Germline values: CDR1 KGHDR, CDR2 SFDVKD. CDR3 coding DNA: TGTGCCACCAGTGACTTAGAAGAGACCCAGTACTTC. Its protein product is CATSDLEETQYF.

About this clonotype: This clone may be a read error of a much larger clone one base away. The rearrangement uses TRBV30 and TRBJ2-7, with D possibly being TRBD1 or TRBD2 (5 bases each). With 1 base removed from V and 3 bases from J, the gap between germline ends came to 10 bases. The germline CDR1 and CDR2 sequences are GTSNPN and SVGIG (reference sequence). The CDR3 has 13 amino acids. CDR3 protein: CAWSGGSLYEQYF. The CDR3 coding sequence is TGTGCCTGGAGTGGGGGGTCCCTCTACGAGCAGTACTTC.

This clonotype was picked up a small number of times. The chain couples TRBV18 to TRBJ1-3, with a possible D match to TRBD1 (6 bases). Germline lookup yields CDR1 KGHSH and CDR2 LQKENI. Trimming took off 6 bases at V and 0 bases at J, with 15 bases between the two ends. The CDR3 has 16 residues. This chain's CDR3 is CASSRTGQNSGNTIYF. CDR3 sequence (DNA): TGTGCCAGCTCCCGGACTGGACAGAACTCTGGAAACACCATATATTTT.

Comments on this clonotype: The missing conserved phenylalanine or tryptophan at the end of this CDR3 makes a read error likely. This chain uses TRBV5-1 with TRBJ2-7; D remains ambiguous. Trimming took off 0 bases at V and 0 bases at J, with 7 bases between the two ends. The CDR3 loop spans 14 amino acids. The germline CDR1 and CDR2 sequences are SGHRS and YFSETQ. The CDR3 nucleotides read TGCGCCAGCAGCTTGGGGCTGAGCTCCTACGAGCAGTACCTC. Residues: CASSLGLSSYEQYL.

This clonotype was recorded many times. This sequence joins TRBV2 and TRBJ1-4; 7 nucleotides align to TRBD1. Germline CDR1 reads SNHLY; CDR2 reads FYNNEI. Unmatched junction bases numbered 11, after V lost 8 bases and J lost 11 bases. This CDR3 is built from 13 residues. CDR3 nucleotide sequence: TGTGCCAGCGATAGAGGGGGCGCAGGGAAACTGTTTTTT. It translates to CASDRGGAGKLFF.

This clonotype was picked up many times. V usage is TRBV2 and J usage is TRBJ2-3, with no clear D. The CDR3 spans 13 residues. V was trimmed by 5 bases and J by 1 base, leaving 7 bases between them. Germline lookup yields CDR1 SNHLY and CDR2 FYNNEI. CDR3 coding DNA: TGTGCCAGCAGTTCGGCTCGCACAGATACGCAGTATTTT. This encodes CASSSARTDTQYF. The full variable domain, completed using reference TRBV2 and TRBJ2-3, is EPEVTQTPSHQVTQMGQEVILRCVPISNHLYFYWYRQILGQKVEFLVSFYNNEISEKSEIFDDQFSVERPDGSNFTLKIRSTKLEDSAMYFCASSSARTDTQYFGPGTRLTVL.

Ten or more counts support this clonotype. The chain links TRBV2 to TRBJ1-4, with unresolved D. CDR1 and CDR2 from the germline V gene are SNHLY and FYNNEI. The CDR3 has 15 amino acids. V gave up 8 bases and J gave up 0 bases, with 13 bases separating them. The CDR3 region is CASRELVATNEKLFF. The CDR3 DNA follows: TGTGCCAGCCGAGAACTGGTTGCAACTAATGAAAAACTGTTTTTT.